The source of this T cell receptor (beta chain) is a study of blood T cell repertoires in COVID-19. Study summary: COVID-19 samples, acute and convalescent, were from the United States, Italy and Spain. T cells, B-cell-depleted T cells, or PBMCs supplied cDNA or gDNA.

In the authors' methods: For nucleated cells, counts were estimated from reference gene primer amplification. Some clones are missing from TCRdb's copy, which holds only in-frame ones; the method was immunoSEQ multiplex PCR. V and J calls and clone size are those listed in that table; D and trimming were worked out from the DNA. The data contain about 400,000 clones, approximately 90% of them singletons. The ends were cut back, 4 bases at V and 5 bases at J, with 16 bases in the middle. CDR3 length: 15 amino acids. Germline V lookup: CDR1 SGHNT, CDR2 YENEEA. The TCR originated in a woman aged 30 to 39 with active or convalescent COVID-19. The gene calls are TRBV11-3 and TRBJ2-3, with D possibly TRBD2 on 5 matching bases. Sample: peripheral blood. This CDR3 reads CASSYTGWRGDTQYF. In DNA form, the CDR3 reads TGTGCCAGCAGCTACACGGGGTGGAGAGGAGATACGCAGTATTTT.